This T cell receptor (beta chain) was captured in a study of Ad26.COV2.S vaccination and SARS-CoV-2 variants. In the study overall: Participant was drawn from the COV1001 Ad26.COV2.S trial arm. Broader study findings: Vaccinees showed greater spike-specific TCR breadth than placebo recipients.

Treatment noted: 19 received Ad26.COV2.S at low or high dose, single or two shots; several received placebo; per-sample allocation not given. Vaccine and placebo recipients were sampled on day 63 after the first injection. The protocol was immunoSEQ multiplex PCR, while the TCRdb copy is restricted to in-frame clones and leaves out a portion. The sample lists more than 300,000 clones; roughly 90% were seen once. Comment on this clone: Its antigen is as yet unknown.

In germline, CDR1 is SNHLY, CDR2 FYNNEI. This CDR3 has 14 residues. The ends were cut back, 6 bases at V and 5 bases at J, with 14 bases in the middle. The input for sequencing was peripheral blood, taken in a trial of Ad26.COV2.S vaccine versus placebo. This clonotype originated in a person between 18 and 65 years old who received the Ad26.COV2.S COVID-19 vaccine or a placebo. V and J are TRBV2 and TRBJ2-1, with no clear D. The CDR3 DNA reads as TGTGCCAGCAGAGCCCCCAGGACCGACAATGAGCAGTTCTTC. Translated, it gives CASRAPRTDNEQFF.